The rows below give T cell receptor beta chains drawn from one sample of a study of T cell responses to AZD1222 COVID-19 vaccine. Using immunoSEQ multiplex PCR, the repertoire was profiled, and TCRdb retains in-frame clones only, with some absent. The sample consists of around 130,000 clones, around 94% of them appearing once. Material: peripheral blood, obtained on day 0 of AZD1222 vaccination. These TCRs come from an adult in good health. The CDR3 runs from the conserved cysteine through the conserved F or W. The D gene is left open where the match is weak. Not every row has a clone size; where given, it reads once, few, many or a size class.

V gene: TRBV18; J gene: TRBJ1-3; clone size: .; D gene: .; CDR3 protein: CASRRDGTSGNTIYF; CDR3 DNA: TGTGCCAGCCGGAGGGATGGAACCTCTGGAAACACCATATATTTT
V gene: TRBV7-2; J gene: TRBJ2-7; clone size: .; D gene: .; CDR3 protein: CASSRMGSGYEQYF; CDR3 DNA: TGTGCCAGCAGTCGTATGGGTTCGGGATACGAGCAGTACTTC
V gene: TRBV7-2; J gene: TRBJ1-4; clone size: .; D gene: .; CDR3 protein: CASSLQRGTNEKLFF; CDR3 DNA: TGTGCCAGCAGCCTCCAAAGGGGGACTAATGAAAAACTGTTTTTT
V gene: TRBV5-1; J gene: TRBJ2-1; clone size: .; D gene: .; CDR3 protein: CASSPEWGPTYNEQFF; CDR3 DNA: TGCGCCAGCAGCCCTGAGTGGGGGCCCACCTACAATGAGCAGTTCTTC
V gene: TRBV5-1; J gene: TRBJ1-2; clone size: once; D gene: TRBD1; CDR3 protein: CASSFASGQGAGYTF; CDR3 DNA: TGCGCCAGCAGCTTTGCATCGGGACAGGGGGCTGGCTACACCTTC
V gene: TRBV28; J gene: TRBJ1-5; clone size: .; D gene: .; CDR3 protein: CASSANSLLNQPQHF; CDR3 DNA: TGTGCCAGCAGTGCGAACAGCCTACTCAATCAGCCCCAGCATTTT
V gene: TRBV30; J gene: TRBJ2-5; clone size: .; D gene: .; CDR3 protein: CAWSVTHSATQYF; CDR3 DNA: TGTGCCTGGAGTGTAACCCATTCTGCGACCCAGTACTTC
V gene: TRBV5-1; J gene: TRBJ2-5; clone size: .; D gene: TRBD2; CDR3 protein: CASSPLGTSTETQYF; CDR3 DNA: TGCGCCAGCAGCCCCCTTGGGACTAGCACGGAGACCCAGTACTTC
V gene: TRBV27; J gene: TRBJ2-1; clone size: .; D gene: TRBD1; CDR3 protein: CASSPAEDRAYNEQFF; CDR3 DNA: TGTGCCAGCAGCCCTGCCGAGGACAGGGCCTACAATGAGCAGTTCTTC
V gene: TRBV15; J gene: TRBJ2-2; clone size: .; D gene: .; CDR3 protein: CATSRGGFSGAGELFF; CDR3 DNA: TGTGCCACCAGCAGAGGGGGATTCTCAGGTGCCGGGGAGCTGTTTTTT
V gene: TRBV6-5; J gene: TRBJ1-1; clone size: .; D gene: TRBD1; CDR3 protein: CASRGQPNTEAFF; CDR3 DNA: TGTGCCAGCAGGGGACAGCCGAACACTGAAGCTTTCTTT
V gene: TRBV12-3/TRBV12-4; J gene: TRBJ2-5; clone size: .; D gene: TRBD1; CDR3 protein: CASRPTDRATQYF; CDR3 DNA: TGTGCCAGCAGACCTACAGACAGGGCCACCCAGTACTTC
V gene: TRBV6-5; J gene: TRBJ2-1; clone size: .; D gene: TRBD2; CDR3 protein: CASSYGLDRHNEQFF; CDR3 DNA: TGTGCCAGCAGTTATGGACTAGATCGGCACAATGAGCAGTTCTTC
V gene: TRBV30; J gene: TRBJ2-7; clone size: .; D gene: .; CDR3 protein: CAWGPGYSYEQYF; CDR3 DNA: TGTGCCTGGGGACCGGGGTACTCCTACGAGCAGTACTTC
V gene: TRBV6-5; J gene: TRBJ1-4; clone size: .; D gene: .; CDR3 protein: CASRTRVSTNEKLFF; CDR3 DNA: TGTGCCAGCAGAACCAGGGTGTCAACTAATGAAAAACTGTTTTTT
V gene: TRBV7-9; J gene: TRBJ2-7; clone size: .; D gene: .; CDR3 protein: CASSLGGNPSYEQYF; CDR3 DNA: TGTGCCAGCAGCTTAGGCGGTAACCCCTCCTACGAGCAGTACTTC